This T cell receptor beta chain came from a study of T cell repertoires in cytomegalovirus infection. About the research overall: Epitope selection comprised recently identified HLA-C-restricted CMV epitopes and well-studied HLA-B-restricted CMV epitopes.

TCRdb processed the reads anew with MiXCR; each CDR3 protein has one entry. The sample carries approximately 1,000,000 distinct CDR3 sequences, more than 25% recorded once. Study-wide findings and caveats: Ex vivo, HLA-C-restricted CMV-specific TCR beta clonotypes prevailed over the rest of the response.

This CDR3 spans 14 amino acids. V shed 9 bases, J shed 8 bases, and the junction held 6 bases outside the gene matches. CDR1 and CDR2 (germline): LNHNV, YYDKDF (reference sequence). Comments on this clonotype: Antigen specificity is unknown.

Material: cultured CD8+ T cells from PBMCs, obtained from culture after CMV antigen stimulation. The chain uses TRBV15 and TRBJ2-1, with TRBD2 matching over 14 bases. This sequence originates from a human donor in good health (CMV status not recorded). Some clones in this sample may be carry-over from other donors' samples. The CDR3 loop is CATRLAGGVYEQFF. DNA for the CDR3: TGTGCCACACGACTAGCGGGGGGGGTTTATGAGCAGTTCTTC.